This T cell receptor beta chain was found in a study of T-cell memory formation after mild COVID-19. General study findings and limits: The appearance of some responding clones in pre-infection memory suggested that cross-reactive memory joined. Whether day 37 second-wave clones are SARS-CoV-2-specific was not confirmed. Clones contracting day 15 to 85 were balanced CD4/CD8; later expanders leaned CD4+.

TCRdb re-analysed the 5' RACE reads in MiXCR, keeping a single row per CDR3 protein. The table records around 200,000 distinct CDR3 sequences, 15% to 20% of them present only once. This clonotype was seen more than once but under ten times. Its antigen is still unknown. The CDR3 extends over 12 amino acids. Germline-derived CDR1 and CDR2 are LGHDT and YNNKEL (reference sequence). V was clipped by 8 bases and J by 2 bases, with 9 bases between them. The origin of this receptor is a man younger than 35 who had mild COVID-19 (a few samples of this study predate the infection). Cell type and time point are not known. The chain joins TRBV3-1 to TRBJ1-1; a possible D gene is TRBD1 (5 bases). Sequenced: PBMCs or a T cell subset sorted from them (not recorded which). The CDR3 spells CASSDSNTEAFF. Written as DNA, the CDR3 is TGTGCCAGCTCCGACAGTAACACTGAAGCTTTCTTT. Together with reference TRBV3-1 and TRBJ1-1, the CDR3 gives the full variable domain: DTAVSQTPKYLVTQMGNDKSIKCEQNLGHDTMYWYKQDSKKFLKIMFSYNNKELIINETVPNRFSPKSPDKAHLNLHINSLELGDSAVYFCASSDSNTEAFFGQGTRLTVV.